This is a list of T cell receptor beta chains from one sample in a study of a mutant IDH1 vaccine in newly diagnosed glioma. Assay used: immunoSEQ multiplex PCR; TCRdb lists only in-frame clones, some missing. Found here are tens of thousands of clones, roughly 80% of them singletons; the top ten hold 5% to 6%. What these receptors recognize is not known. Sample: PBMCs, taken from a glioma patient whose treatment included an IDH1 peptide vaccine. The receptor source for this set is a man between 50 and 59 years old with glioma. Each CDR3 is given with its conserved first and last residue. The D gene is left open where the match is weak. For some rows the clone size is stated as once, few or many, or as a class when expanded; others skip it.

V gene: TRBV6-6; clone size: .; J gene: TRBJ1-6; D gene: .; CDR3 DNA: TGTGCCAGCAGTACTCTCCCCCCGGCGGGATCACCCCTCCACTTT; CDR3 protein: CASSTLPPAGSPLHF
V gene: TRBV19; clone size: few; J gene: TRBJ2-7; D gene: .; CDR3 DNA: TGTGCCAGTAGCCCAGGGACCTACGGCTCCTACGAGCAGTACTTC; CDR3 protein: CASSPGTYGSYEQYF
V gene: TRBV6-5; clone size: .; J gene: TRBJ2-5; D gene: .; CDR3 DNA: TGTGCCAGCAGTTACTCAGAGGGGCGATGGACCCAGTACTTC; CDR3 protein: CASSYSEGRWTQYF
V gene: TRBV27; clone size: .; J gene: TRBJ2-2; D gene: TRBD1; CDR3 DNA: TGTGCCAGCAGTTTAGGGCAGGGGGCGCGAACCGGGGAGCTGTTTTTT; CDR3 protein: CASSLGQGARTGELFF
V gene: TRBV20-1; clone size: .; J gene: TRBJ1-1; D gene: .; CDR3 DNA: TGCAGTGCTAGAAGGGGTGATGAAGCTTTCTTT; CDR3 protein: CSARRGDEAFF
V gene: TRBV9; clone size: few; J gene: TRBJ1-3; D gene: TRBD1; CDR3 DNA: TGTGCCAGCAGCGTCACAGGGGACTCTGGAAACACCATATATTTT; CDR3 protein: CASSVTGDSGNTIYF
V gene: TRBV30; clone size: .; J gene: TRBJ1-5; D gene: TRBD1; CDR3 DNA: TGTGCCTGGAGTTACAGGGGGAGGCAGCCCCAGCATTTT; CDR3 protein: CAWSYRGRQPQHF
V gene: TRBV18; clone size: .; J gene: TRBJ1-3; D gene: .; CDR3 DNA: TGTGCCAGCTCACCATCCGGGGACTCAGGGTCTGGAAACACCATATATTTT; CDR3 protein: CASSPSGDSGSGNTIYF
V gene: TRBV14; clone size: few; J gene: TRBJ1-4; D gene: .; CDR3 DNA: TGTGCCAGCAGGGACACTCGCGGGGATGAAAAACTGTTTTTT; CDR3 protein: CASRDTRGDEKLFF
V gene: TRBV29-1; clone size: .; J gene: TRBJ2-5; D gene: TRBD2; CDR3 DNA: TGCAGCGTTGGTTCGGGGGGGCCAGGGACCCAGTACTTC; CDR3 protein: CSVGSGGPGTQYF
V gene: TRBV5-1; clone size: .; J gene: TRBJ2-3; D gene: TRBD2; CDR3 DNA: TGCGCCAGCAGCTTGGCTTACGCGGGGGGGGGCGAAGATACGCAGTATTTT; CDR3 protein: CASSLAYAGGGEDTQYF
V gene: TRBV6-5; clone size: .; J gene: TRBJ2-7; D gene: TRBD1; CDR3 DNA: TGTGCCAGCAGTTACCGGGACAGGGTCGCCTACGAGCAGTACTTC; CDR3 protein: CASSYRDRVAYEQYF
V gene: TRBV18; clone size: .; J gene: TRBJ1-2; D gene: .; CDR3 DNA: TGTGCCAGCTCCCAGGACAGCTTCTATGGCTACACCTTC; CDR3 protein: CASSQDSFYGYTF
V gene: TRBV6-5; clone size: .; J gene: TRBJ2-3; D gene: .; CDR3 DNA: TGTGCCAGCAGCCGAGCCTGGGAAGATACGCAGTATTTT; CDR3 protein: CASSRAWEDTQYF
V gene: TRBV21-1; clone size: .; J gene: TRBJ1-6; D gene: .; CDR3 DNA: TGTGCCAGCAGCAAAGTGGGGACGGACAGACGCCTGGCCTATAATTCACCCCTCCACTTT; CDR3 protein: CASSKVGTDRRLAYNSPLHF
V gene: TRBV14; clone size: .; J gene: TRBJ2-7; D gene: .; CDR3 DNA: TGTGCCAGCAGCCGGTTTGGATTTCATAGCTCCTACGAGCAGTACTTC; CDR3 protein: CASSRFGFHSSYEQYF
V gene: TRBV9; clone size: .; J gene: TRBJ2-7; D gene: .; CDR3 DNA: TGTGCCAGCAGCGTAGGTGCCACCGACGGCGAGCAGTACTTC; CDR3 protein: CASSVGATDGEQYF
V gene: TRBV4-1; clone size: few; J gene: TRBJ2-7; D gene: TRBD1; CDR3 DNA: TGCGCCAGCAGCCCCGGGACAGGTTCGCAGGGAGTCGAGCAGTACTTC; CDR3 protein: CASSPGTGSQGVEQYF
V gene: TRBV6-1; clone size: .; J gene: TRBJ1-6; D gene: .; CDR3 DNA: TGTGCCAGCAGTGAACGGCGACAGTTATGGTACCACTTT; CDR3 protein: CASSERRQLWYHF
V gene: TRBV6-5; clone size: .; J gene: TRBJ1-2; D gene: TRBD1; CDR3 DNA: TGTGCCAGCACCCCGACAGGGGGCCACTATGGCTACACCTTC; CDR3 protein: CASTPTGGHYGYTF